A single sample is the source of the 8 T cell receptor beta chains below, sequenced in a study of circulating CD8 cells and anti-PD-1 response in melanoma. From live CD3+CD8+TCRalphabeta+ cells, four PD-1 and/or TIGIT subsets were sorted. Each library started from about 15 ng of total RNA using the QIAseq Immune Repertoire TCR panel. MiXCR was run by TCRdb on the reads, yielding one entry per CDR3 protein. The sample records over 450 distinct CDR3 sequences, around 8% being singletons. Source: CD8+ T cells from PBMCs, taken at baseline or after one month of anti-PD-1 therapy (not recorded which). The receptors were gathered from a human donor with melanoma.

A remark on this clonotype: A much larger clone differs from this one at a single base, so this may be a read error. This chain links TRBV12-3 or TRBV12-4 with TRBJ2-7, with TRBD1 matching over 8 bases. V lost 8 bases, J lost 0 bases, and 6 bases stayed unmatched. CDR3 size: 14 residues. CDR3 sequence (DNA): TGTGCCAGCGGTGGACAGGGAAGCTCCTACGAGCAGTACTTC. This sequence encodes CASGGQGSSYEQYF.

This clonotype is deemed hyperexpanded. V is TRBV7-2 and J is TRBJ2-7; D may be TRBD2 (7 bases). This CDR3 is 14 amino acids long. Per germline, CDR1 SGHTA and CDR2 FQGNSA. V was pared by 2 bases and J by 7 bases, with 15 bases between. The CDR3 region is CASSLQLGGREQYF. CDR3 bases: TGTGCCAGCAGCTTACAGTTGGGGGGGCGGGAGCAGTACTTC.

By frequency in the sample, this clonotype is large. The gene calls are TRBV11-2 and TRBJ2-7, with 8 bases fitting TRBD1. CDR3 length equals 14 residues. Germline CDR1 and CDR2: SGHAT and FQNNGV. Unmatched junction bases numbered 10, after V lost 7 bases and J lost 5 bases. CDR3 bases: TGTGCCAGCACCCTCCAGGGGGCAAGAAACGAGCAGTACTTC. Protein product: CASTLQGARNEQYF.

By sample share, this clonotype is hyperexpanded. The chain combines TRBV23-1 with TRBJ2-1, with a weak D call TRBD1 (5 bases). TRBV23-1 is recorded as an ORF, its role being uncertain. V gave up 0 bases and J gave up 2 bases, with 14 bases separating them. The CDR3 is 17 amino acids. This CDR3 reads CASSQSLKGPTYNEQFF. The CDR3 DNA is TGCGCCAGCAGTCAATCATTAAAGGGGCCTACCTACAATGAGCAGTTCTTC.

As to this clonotype: A read error may explain this, as a much larger clone is one base away. This likely comes from a read error, as the CDR3 has no conserved phenylalanine or tryptophan at its end. The chain employs TRBV4-1 and TRBJ2-1; D not resolved. CDR1 and CDR2 from the germline V gene are MGHRA and YSYEKL. The CDR3 spans 12 residues. V dropped 1 base and J dropped 9 bases, with 7 bases sitting between them. The CDR3: CASSQGDLEQFL. In nucleotides, the CDR3 is TGCGCCAGCAGCCAAGGGGATCTTGAGCAGTTCCTC.

This clonotype is deemed large. Because the CDR3's place on the DNA is in doubt, the DNA is left out and the CDR3 is given as listed by TCRdb. The rearrangement uses TRBV28 and TRBJ2-7. Germline values: CDR1 MDHEN, CDR2 SYDVKM. The CDR3 has 15 residues if both end residues are counted. Here the CDR3 reads CASSFLADLSYEQYF.

As for this clonotype: This sequence may be a read error, since a much larger clone differs from it by one base. The V call is TRBV2, the J call TRBJ1-2, with 7 bases identical to TRBD1. This CDR3 has 19 residues. The germline CDR1 and CDR2 sequences are SNHLY and FYNNEI. Trimming took 4 bases from V and 5 from J; bases not matched to a gene: 22. CDR3 in amino acids: CASSGPGGGPERPFYGYTF. The CDR3, as DNA: TGTGCCAGCAGTGGCCCTGGAGGGGGCCCGGAACGACCTTTTTATGGCTACACCTTC.

In this sample, this clonotype is medium-sized. The CDR3 DNA reads TGTGCCAGCAGCGGGGATGAGGGGTTCGGGAATGAGCAGTTCTTC. It encodes CASSGDEGFGNEQFF. The chain uses TRBV13 and TRBJ2-1, with D possibly called TRBD1 or TRBD2 (5 bases each). V lost 5 bases and J 7 bases, leaving 18 bases between the germline ends. Germline V lookup: CDR1 PRHDT, CDR2 FYEKMQ (reference sequence). This CDR3 is 15 amino acids long.